The entry below describes one T cell receptor (beta chain). Its antigen is still unknown. The sample belongs to a study of human T cells and chemical hapten exposure. Across the study: TCR yield per sample varied, mainly due to pooled library volumes.

Blood, whole and unfractionated, served as the source for total RNA extraction. The CDR3 extends over 16 amino acids. V lost 6 bases and J 3 bases, leaving 15 bases between the germline ends. Germline V CDR1 and CDR2: SGHVS, FQNEAQ. Library preparation tagged each individual cDNA molecule with a unique molecular identifier. Original data processing: A typical sample had approximately 93,000 TCRs, with about 23,224 to 700,000 overall. TCRdb processed the reads anew with MiXCR; each CDR3 protein has one entry. TCRdb's processing, not the authors', yielded these V and J calls. The sample lists 120,000 or so distinct CDR3 sequences; 8% to 9.5% were seen once. Findings and caveats of the study: After DPC sensitization, TCRs above 1 in 1000 frequency showed no change.

The sequenced sample was whole blood. The V call is TRBV7-8, the J call TRBJ2-6, with D tentatively TRBD1 (7 bases). The TCR sequence derives from a human donor in good health. Some clones in this sample may be carry-over from other donors' samples. CDR3 nucleotides: TGTGCCAGCAGTCCGGAGGGGGCGAGTGGGGCCAACGTCCTGACTTTC. As protein: CASSPEGASGANVLTF. Complete variable domain (other parts from reference TRBV7-8 and TRBJ2-6): GAGVSQSPRYKVAKRGQDVALRCDPISGHVSLFWYQQALGQGPEFLTYFQNEAQLDKSGLPSDRFFAERPEGSVSTLKIQRTQQEDSAVYLCASSPEGASGANVLTFGAGSRLTVL.